Below are 2 T cell receptor beta chains sequenced from a single sample in a study of cytomegalovirus exposure and HLA in healthy donors. PCR amplification relied on 60 Vbeta primers (plus 13 Jbeta primers). Here immunoSEQ multiplex PCR was the method, and the copy in TCRdb shows in-frame clones only, minus some. The sample lists more than 150,000 clones; about 90% were seen once. Sequencing was performed on PBMCs. The receptors originated from a girl under three years old in good health and CMV-seronegative.

The rearrangement joins TRBV27 to TRBJ2-5; weak D call: TRBD1 (7 bases). Trimming cost V 0 bases and J 4 bases, with 18 bases left between them. The germline V gene encodes CDR1 MNHEY and CDR2 SMNVEV (reference sequence). This CDR3 spans 17 amino acids. The CDR3 sequence is CASSLSPGRGVGETQYF. CDR3 DNA: TGTGCCAGCAGTTTATCGCCGGGCAGGGGGGTTGGAGAGACCCAGTACTTC.

V is TRBV6-4 and J is TRBJ2-1, with D perhaps matching TRBD2 (5 bases). Germline V gene data show CDR1 as MRHNA and CDR2 as SNTAGT. This CDR3 is 14 amino acids long. V was pared by 7 bases and J by 6 bases, with 16 bases between. CDR3 nucleotides: TGTGCCAGCACTATCCCAACTAGTTTCAATGAGCAGTTCTTC. It yields the protein CASTIPTSFNEQFF.